The 9 T cell receptor beta chains given below trace back to one sample, sequenced in a study of response to subunit inactivated influenza vaccine. TCRdb reprocessed the RT-PCR reads via MiXCR and lists one record per CDR3 protein. The sample includes about 620,000 distinct CDR3 sequences, 12% of them seen just once. The sequencing used PBMCs from blood, collected on the day of vaccination. The receptors originated from a man between 45 and 60 years old who received an inactivated influenza vaccine.

In its sample, this clonotype was seen a few times. This chain connects TRBV27 to TRBJ2-7; a weak D match, TRBD2 (7 bases). Germline assignment: CDR1 MNHEY and CDR2 SMNVEV (reference sequence). The CDR3 sequence is 17 residues long. V was trimmed by 0 bases and J by 2 bases, leaving 17 bases between them. The CDR3 region is CASSLSSARGGPYEQYF. As DNA, the CDR3 is TGTGCCAGCAGTTTATCAAGTGCGAGGGGGGGGCCCTACGAGCAGTACTTC.

V and J are TRBV10-3 and TRBJ2-3; TRBD2 might be the D (5 bases). V was cut by 6 bases and J by 0 bases, with 10 bases left in between. The CDR3 is made up of 14 amino acids. Germline V lookup: CDR1 ENHRY, CDR2 SYGVKD. CDR3 in DNA: TGTGCCATCAGGGACTGGTCTAGCACAGATACGCAGTATTTT. Translation gives CAIRDWSSTDTQYF.

This clonotype was seen at least ten times. This chain uses TRBV29-1 with TRBJ2-1, with D maybe TRBD2 (6 bases). The V gene lost 8 bases and the J gene lost 2 bases, with 13 bases spanning the gap. Germline values: CDR1 SQVTM, CDR2 ANQGSEA. The CDR3 contains 13 residues. CDR3 DNA: TGCAGCAAGATCGCGGGAACCTACAATGAGCAGTTCTTC. Its protein product is CSKIAGTYNEQFF.

This chain uses TRBV27 with TRBJ1-1; D is ambiguous. Deletions cut 0 bases from V and 5 bases from J, with 10 bases between. CDR3 size: 14 residues. Germline V gene sequence: CDR1 MNHEY, CDR2 SMNVEV (reference sequence). Written as DNA, the CDR3 is TGTGCCAGCAGTTTATCTGGCAGTGGGACTGAAGCTTTCTTT. Protein product: CASSLSGSGTEAFF.

In its sample, this clonotype was seen many times. The chain joins TRBV6-5 to TRBJ1-1, with 8 nucleotides matching TRBD1. The V and J ends lost 2 bases and 1 base, in that order; junction bases with no gene match: 0. Germline V gene data show CDR1 as MNHEY and CDR2 as SVGAGI. The CDR3 has 14 amino acids. In DNA, the CDR3 is TGTGCCAGCAGTTACGGACAGGGGAACACTGAAGCTTTCTTT. Protein product: CASSYGQGNTEAFF.

This chain uses TRBV20-1 with TRBJ2-1; 8 bases are a match to TRBD2. V was clipped by 0 bases and J by 5 bases; unmatched bases: 6. Germline loops: CDR1 DFQATT, CDR2 SNEGSKA (reference sequence). There are 15 residues in the CDR3. The CDR3 protein is CSARDLTSVNNEQFF. DNA of the CDR3: TGCAGTGCTAGAGATCTGACTAGCGTAAACAATGAGCAGTTCTTC.

The gene calls are TRBV6-2 or TRBV6-3 and TRBJ2-5; D not certain. The CDR3 totals 12 residues. The germline gives CDR1 MNHEY, CDR2 SVGEGT. The germline V and J ends were trimmed by 6 bases and 4 bases, with 9 bases remaining between them. CDR3 sequence: CASRRQTETQYF. The DNA of the CDR3 is TGTGCCAGCAGGAGACAAACAGAGACCCAGTACTTC.

V is TRBV15 and J is TRBJ2-1; D uncertain. The V gene's germline CDR1 is LNHNV and CDR2 YYDKDF (reference sequence). Trimming stripped 0 bases from V and 4 bases from J, with 7 bases between. This CDR3 is built from 14 residues. For the CDR3, the DNA is TGTGCCACCAGCAGAGATCTGTTGTACAATGAGCAGTTCTTC. Translating gives CATSRDLLYNEQFF.

In this sample, this clonotype turned up many times. The CDR3 region has the DNA TGCAGTGCTGGTGGGGGTGACTATGGCTACACCTTC. Encoded protein: CSAGGGDYGYTF. The chain is built from TRBV20-1 and TRBJ1-2; maybe TRBD1 (5 bases). CDR1 DFQATT and CDR2 SNEGSKA come from the germline V gene (reference sequence). This CDR3 contains 12 residues. V lost 5 bases and J 3 bases, leaving 10 bases between the germline ends.